This passage covers 13 T cell receptor beta chains from one sample sequenced in a study of shared clonotypes between healthy human individuals. TCRdb keeps only in-frame clones here, not all; method: immunoSEQ multiplex PCR. The profile shows some 2,100,000 clones, almost 96% of them singletons. Sequencing was performed on naive CD4+ T cells sorted from blood. Documented subset: CD45RA+ positively selected. The receptor set was obtained from a man between 18 and 29 years old in good health.

This chain connects TRBV28 to TRBJ2-2, with D perhaps matching TRBD2 (6 bases). This CDR3 contains 16 residues. V lost 7 bases and J 7 bases, leaving 22 bases between the germline ends. CDR1 is MDHEN and CDR2 is SYDVKM in the germline V gene. The CDR3 region is CASTKIGDSRGGELFF. The DNA of the CDR3 is TGTGCCAGCACCAAGATAGGGGACTCCCGCGGCGGGGAGCTGTTTTTT. Full variable domain (rest looked up from reference TRBV28 and TRBJ2-2): DVKVTQSSRYLVKRTGEKVFLECVQDMDHENMFWYRQDPGLGLRLIYFSYDVKMKEKGDIPEGYSVSREKKERFSLILESASTNQTSMYLCASTKIGDSRGGELFFGEGSRLTVL.

This chain links TRBV7-6 with TRBJ1-5; TRBD1 aligns across 11 bases. The CDR3 is 15 residues long. Unmatched junction bases numbered 4, after V lost 4 bases and J lost 5 bases. Germline V gene data show CDR1 as SGHVS and CDR2 as FNYEAQ. The CDR3 spells CASSWGQGGHQPQHF. The CDR3 DNA reads as TGTGCCAGCAGCTGGGGACAGGGGGGCCATCAGCCCCAGCATTTT.

Remarks on this clone: Additional DNA sequences in this sample encode the identical CDR3. This rearrangement joins TRBV10-3 to TRBJ2-1; D is perhaps TRBD2 (6 bases). The CDR3 is made up of 11 amino acids. V was shortened by 9 bases and J by 4 bases, with 7 bases between the two germline ends. Germline V gene sequence: CDR1 ENHRY, CDR2 SYGVKD. This CDR3 is CAIREYNEQFF. In DNA, the CDR3 is TGTGCCATACGGGAGTACAATGAGCAGTTCTTC.

Turning to this clone: Other nucleotide sequences in the sample specify the same CDR3. The chain combines TRBV6-1 with TRBJ1-1; 9 bases fit TRBD1. Trimming at V came to 6 bases and at J to 1 base, leaving 3 bases not matched to a gene. From germline, CDR1 is MNHNS and CDR2 SASEGT. The CDR3 contains 14 residues. CDR3 amino acids: CASSETGGNTEAFF. CDR3 bases: TGTGCCAGCAGCGAGACAGGGGGGAACACTGAAGCTTTCTTT.

The chain employs TRBV30 and TRBJ1-6, with D perhaps TRBD1 (5 bases). The CDR3 is 17 residues long. V was clipped by 6 bases and J by 0 bases, with 18 bases between them. Per the germline V gene, CDR1 is GTSNPN and CDR2 is SVGIG (reference sequence). The CDR3 region has the DNA TGTGCCTGTCGAGGTCCAGGGATCAGCTCCTATAATTCACCCCTCCACTTT. This translates into CACRGPGISSYNSPLHF.

The sample holds a few counts of this clone. This chain links TRBV30 with TRBJ1-1; D is uncertain. V dropped 2 bases and J dropped 4 bases, with 14 bases sitting between them. There are 14 residues in the CDR3. Germline V gene sequence: CDR1 GTSNPN, CDR2 SVGIG (reference sequence). The CDR3, as DNA: TGTGCCTGGAGTAGGACGGTTGATGTCACTGAAGCTTTCTTT. It translates to CAWSRTVDVTEAFF.

The chain combines TRBV6-5 with TRBJ2-4; 9 bases line up with TRBD1. The V segment lost 6 bases and the J segment 9 bases; nucleotides outside the gene matches: 9. The germline gives CDR1 MNHEY, CDR2 SVGAGI. The CDR3 loop spans 14 amino acids. CDR3 amino acids: CASRGTGTSFIQYF. The CDR3 DNA is TGTGCCAGCAGGGGGACAGGGACGAGTTTCATTCAGTACTTC.

The gene calls are TRBV6-6 and TRBJ1-4; tentative D call: TRBD1 (5 bases). Germline V lookup: CDR1 MNHNY, CDR2 SVGAGI (reference sequence). This CDR3 contains 14 residues. Trimming took 5 bases from V and 8 from J, leaving 15 bases between them. The CDR3 region is CASSPQALGEKLFF. CDR3 nucleotide sequence: TGTGCCAGCAGTCCACAGGCGCTTGGGGAAAAACTGTTTTTT.

The rearrangement uses TRBV7-9 and TRBJ1-4, with D uncertain. Trimming cost V 7 bases and J 4 bases, with 16 bases left between them. The CDR3 has 15 amino acids. Germline V lookup: CDR1 SEHNR, CDR2 FQNEAQ (reference sequence). The CDR3 DNA sequence: TGTGCCAGCACCGAGGCGTTGGGGAGTAATGAAAAACTGTTTTTT. Encoded protein: CASTEALGSNEKLFF.

The rearrangement joins TRBV5-1 to TRBJ2-3; 9 nucleotides align to TRBD2. The CDR3 has 14 residues. V dropped 6 bases and J dropped 4; count of bases not matched to a gene: 6. Germline values: CDR1 SGHRS, CDR2 YFSETQ. CDR3 bases: TGCGCCAGCATGGCGGGGGGGAATTCAGATACGCAGTATTTT. Its protein is CASMAGGNSDTQYF.

V and J are TRBV23-1 and TRBJ2-7, with a tentative D call TRBD1 (5 bases). TRBV23-1 is an ORF; its function is uncertain. The CDR3 contains 14 residues. Trimming cost V 7 bases and J 3 bases, with 16 bases left between them. CDR3 region: CASTLWGIIYEQYF. As DNA, the CDR3 is TGCGCCAGCACCCTATGGGGCATCATCTACGAGCAGTACTTC.

J is TRBJ2-1 and V is TRBV5-1; 9 bases fit TRBD2. The germline V gene has CDR1 SGHRS and CDR2 YFSETQ. The CDR3 spans 15 residues. V shed 3 bases and J 6 bases; nucleotides not matched to a gene: 7. CDR3 DNA sequence: TGCGCCAGCAGCTCTCAACTAGCGGGCAGCAATGAGCAGTTCTTC. Encoded protein: CASSSQLAGSNEQFF.

The chain recombines TRBV7-2 with TRBJ1-6; D unresolved. V was cut by 5 bases and J by 0 bases, with 8 bases left in between. This CDR3 has 15 amino acids. In germline, CDR1 is SGHTA, CDR2 FQGNSA. The CDR3 is CASSLLSSYNSPLHF. Written as DNA, the CDR3 is TGTGCCAGCAGCCTGTTAAGCTCCTATAATTCACCCCTCCACTTT.